This TCR beta chain stems from a study of blood T cells in healthy people across ages. Looking at the study overall: About one barcoded beta molecule was captured per two T cells (by template switching). General study points: Observed TCR beta diversity per million T cells went down as age went up. This fall followed a roughly linear course with age.

The CDR3 sequence is 13 residues long. Germline CDR1 and CDR2: SNHLY and FYNNEI. V was shortened by 11 bases and J by 2 bases, with 13 bases between the two germline ends. Researchers isolated at least 7 million PBMCs per sample. Remarks on this clonotype: The antigen is unknown.

PCR was performed a second time for about 7 to 11 cycles using a sample-barcoded 5' primer and a J-beta primer mix. From the 5' RACE reads, TCRdb called clonotypes with MiXCR, one entry per CDR3 protein. The sample holds around 940,000 distinct CDR3 sequences; about 51% are singletons and the top ten take about 22%. The chain has TRBV2 and TRBJ2-1, with TRBD1 as a possible D gene (6 bases). Specimen: blood. The sequence came from a woman aged 55-69 years in good health. CDR3 amino acids: CAGARTAYNEQFF. The CDR3 DNA is TGTGCCGGAGCACGGACAGCCTACAATGAGCAGTTCTTC.